A selection of T cell receptor beta chains follows, all from one sample in a study of blood T cell repertoires in COVID-19. This table comes from immunoSEQ multiplex PCR, and its TCRdb copy is limited to in-frame clones, with some not included. Of 200,000 to 250,000 clones in the sample, nearly 90% were seen once. The specimen was peripheral blood. These TCRs come from a woman aged 18-29 years who had recovered from COVID-19. Both conserved end residues are part of each CDR3. The order of the fields is CDR3 protein, J gene, D gene, V gene. The D gene is left open where the match is weak.

CASSDWTGVSTDTQYF | TRBJ2-3 | TRBD1 | TRBV6-1
CASSLAGSYEQYF | TRBJ2-7 | . | TRBV27
CASSTGTGRGTPLHF | TRBJ1-6 | TRBD1 | TRBV19
CASSQQPPGDSGNTIYF | TRBJ1-3 | . | TRBV4-3
CASSQDVPGYEQYF | TRBJ2-7 | . | TRBV4-3
CASSLARDMDTEAFF | TRBJ1-1 | . | TRBV11-1
CASSLKSGQGGKETQYF | TRBJ2-5 | . | TRBV5-5
CASSELQGSLGGYTF | TRBJ1-2 | TRBD1 | TRBV6-1
CASSQDRRGSSGNEKLFF | TRBJ1-4 | . | TRBV4-3
CATPSGTEAFF | TRBJ1-1 | . | TRBV24-1
CASISGETQYF | TRBJ2-5 | . | TRBV2
CASSIDGDTRYEQYF | TRBJ2-7 | . | TRBV19
CAISDTLGAALTYEQYF | TRBJ2-7 | . | TRBV10-3
CASSQDRAYEQYF | TRBJ2-7 | TRBD1 | TRBV7-3
CASSQRFSSYEQYF | TRBJ2-7 | . | TRBV4-2
CASSPGLYNEQFF | TRBJ2-1 | . | TRBV27
CASSYGGGYFYTF | TRBJ1-2 | . | TRBV6-2/TRBV6-3
CASSLGGGQSYGYTF | TRBJ1-2 | TRBD1 | TRBV7-8
CASSADRDSVEETQYF | TRBJ2-5 | TRBD1 | TRBV9
CASSLAAQGARGYTF | TRBJ1-2 | TRBD1 | TRBV7-9
CASSYGRDSTQYF | TRBJ2-3 | . | TRBV7-9
CAWSVGRVVGLNTEAFF | TRBJ1-1 | . | TRBV30
CAWSPTGSPLHF | TRBJ1-6 | . | TRBV30
CASSQAGRAYEQYF | TRBJ2-7 | . | TRBV4-3
CAWRIRGETQYF | TRBJ2-5 | . | TRBV30
CASSPGQGPNYGYTF | TRBJ1-2 | TRBD1 | TRBV9
CASSPYFGTSDNEQFF | TRBJ2-1 | TRBD2 | TRBV18
CASRGSELFF | TRBJ2-2 | . | TRBV28
CASSQQEGNYGYTF | TRBJ1-2 | . | TRBV4-3
CASSFGTRNEQYF | TRBJ2-7 | TRBD2 | TRBV5-6
CASSFTSAEQFF | TRBJ2-1 | . | TRBV5-1
CASSEVSLEAFF | TRBJ1-1 | . | TRBV10-2
CASSLRSASGRRQYF | TRBJ2-7 | TRBD2 | TRBV11-2
CASSDRRGRGEQYF | TRBJ2-7 | . | TRBV10-1
CASSRRGIDEQYF | TRBJ2-7 | . | TRBV9
CASSLVALADNEQFF | TRBJ2-1 | TRBD2 | TRBV7-2
CASSGRTGVSYEQYF | TRBJ2-7 | TRBD1 | TRBV11-1
CASSKPLAWETQYF | TRBJ2-5 | TRBD2 | TRBV6-5
CASSPPGLEQYF | TRBJ2-7 | . | TRBV18
CASSVGQGDEQFF | TRBJ2-1 | TRBD1 | TRBV9
CASSLLASGSHEQYF | TRBJ2-7 | TRBD2 | TRBV7-9
CASSVEPSFTGGPETQYF | TRBJ2-5 | TRBD2 | TRBV9
CASSLGLAGGFEQFF | TRBJ2-1 | TRBD2 | TRBV19
CASSLGLAGLQETQYF | TRBJ2-5 | TRBD2 | TRBV2
CASTGDTEAFF | TRBJ1-1 | . | TRBV10-2
CASSLGQGREKLFF | TRBJ1-4 | TRBD1 | TRBV6-5
CASSSGSYNEQFF | TRBJ2-1 | . | TRBV7-9
CASSFRGGKRTEAFF | TRBJ1-1 | . | TRBV7-2